Sequencing of this T cell receptor beta chain was carried out in a study of T cells in Graves' hyperthyroidism and ophthalmopathy. TCR beta CDR3 sequences were amplified from RNA transcripts. Using the HTBI primer set, a first-round RT-PCR was run on the TCR CDR3. TCRdb re-called the multiplex PCR reads through MiXCR, storing one row per CDR3 protein. The repertoire consists of 700,000 or so distinct CDR3 sequences, with 16% occurring once and the leading ten covering under 9.5%. The CDR3 spans 16 residues. Germline lookup yields CDR1 MNHNS and CDR2 SASEGT. V was shortened by 7 bases and J by 6 bases, with 21 bases between the two germline ends. Clinicians diagnosed patients from clinical symptoms, serum thyroxine and TRAb, thyroid ultrasound and orbital computed tomography.

This chain joins TRBV6-1 and TRBJ2-2; no clear D. The sample taken for sequencing was blood. This receptor was identified in a man aged 18 to 29 with Graves' hyperthyroidism. The CDR3 sequence: CASNKEMSWIAGELFF. CDR3 nucleotides: TGTGCCAGCAATAAAGAAATGTCATGGATAGCCGGGGAGCTGTTTTTT.